The 23 T cell receptor beta chains below were found in one sample sequenced in a study of sequential checkpoint blockade in melanoma (dated by TCRdb to between 2018 and 2020). Preparation of the library involved the immunoSEQ multiplex PCR assay. Here the immuneACCESS table is served through TCRdb, limited to in-frame sequences with V and J called. Missing clones are a known gap in these copies; in checked studies unresolved V genes cover under half, and the rest lacks a known reason. This sample is represented by some 5,700 clones; around half of them were singletons. 25% to 30% of the sample goes to the ten largest clones. Sample treatment or condition, as interpreted from the label and publication: randomized to nivolumab then ipilimumab (arm A) or the reverse (arm B). The sample here was CD8+ T cells sorted from blood (inferred from file names), taken from a patient given nivolumab and ipilimumab in sequence. The receptors come from a human patient with melanoma. Some clones in this sample may be carry-over from other donors' samples.

The chain has TRBV7-8 and TRBJ1-3; possibly TRBD1 for D (5 bases). CDR3 size: 17 residues. Germline V lookup: CDR1 SGHVS, CDR2 FQNEAQ. Trimming removed 1 base from V and 4 bases from J, with 17 bases in between. The CDR3 sequence: CASSLGWSGSRGNTIYF. The CDR3 DNA follows: TGTGCCAGCAGCTTAGGGTGGTCAGGGTCGAGGGGAAACACCATATATTTT.

This clone was observed a handful of times. The chain links TRBV5-6 to TRBJ2-7; D remains unclear. Germline V lookup: CDR1 SGHDT, CDR2 YYEEEE. With 0 bases removed from V and 0 bases from J, the gap between germline ends came to 10 bases. This CDR3 comprises 15 residues. The CDR3 nucleotides read TGTGCCAGCAGCTTGGGAGACACCAGCTCCTACGAGCAGTACTTC. This codes for CASSLGDTSSYEQYF.

V usage is TRBV5-5 and J usage is TRBJ1-5; unclear D gene. This CDR3 spans 15 amino acids. CDR1 is SGHKS and CDR2 is YYEKEE in the germline V gene (reference sequence). The V gene lost 0 bases and the J gene lost 4 bases, with 11 bases spanning the gap. In nucleotides, the CDR3 is TGTGCCAGCAGCTTGGTTGGCAGTCCTAATCAGCCCCAGCATTTT. Protein sequence: CASSLVGSPNQPQHF.

This clone occurred a few times. J is TRBJ1-1 and V is TRBV2; D possibly corresponds to TRBD1 (5 bases). The CDR3 is 16 amino acids. Trimming took 4 bases from V and 0 from J, leaving 15 bases between them. From germline, CDR1 is SNHLY and CDR2 FYNNEI. The CDR3: CASSVPGGSMNTEAFF. The DNA for the CDR3 is TGTGCCAGCAGTGTCCCGGGGGGAAGTATGAACACTGAAGCTTTCTTT.

The chain recombines TRBV11-2 with TRBJ2-7, with TRBD1 matching 8 bases. Germline-derived CDR1 and CDR2 are SGHAT and FQNNGV. The CDR3 contains 14 residues. Trimming at V came to 3 bases and at J to 6 bases, leaving 7 bases not matched to a gene. DNA for the CDR3: TGTGCCAGCAGCTTTGGACAGGGTTTACCCGAGCAGTACTTC. The encoded protein is CASSFGQGLPEQYF.

This chain connects TRBV5-6 to TRBJ2-7; 13 bases match TRBD2. V lost 4 bases and J lost 4; bases outside the gene matches: 2. Germline V gene sequence: CDR1 SGHDT, CDR2 YYEEEE. The CDR3 has 14 residues. The CDR3 DNA sequence: TGTGCCAGCAGCGTGGGACTAGCGGGGTACGAGCAGTACTTC. As protein: CASSVGLAGYEQYF.

The V call is TRBV6-5, the J call TRBJ1-6; 7 nucleotides line up with TRBD1. Looked up from germline, CDR1 is MNHEY and CDR2 is SVGAGI. Trimming took 5 bases from V and 14 from J; bases not matched to a gene: 6. CDR3 length equals 12 residues. The CDR3 region has the DNA TGTGCCAGCAGTAGACAGGGAAAATCCCTCCACTTT. Translated, it gives CASSRQGKSLHF.

This clone turned up a few times. The chain links TRBV13 to TRBJ2-7; D is uncertain. The CDR3 covers 12 residues. V was clipped by 3 bases and J by 4 bases, with 7 bases between them. Germline CDR1 PRHDT, CDR2 FYEKMQ (reference sequence). CDR3 residues: CASSLGQYEQYF. In nucleotides, the CDR3 is TGTGCCAGCAGCTTGGGCCAGTACGAGCAGTACTTC.

This clone was seen a single time. The chain couples TRBV7-3 to TRBJ2-1; D is undetermined. Looked up from germline, CDR1 is SGHTA and CDR2 is FQGTGA. This CDR3 spans 15 amino acids. V lost 0 bases, J lost 0 bases, and 6 bases lay in between. CDR3 DNA: TGTGCCAGCAGCTTAACTTTGAGCTCCTACAATGAGCAGTTCTTC. It is translated as CASSLTLSSYNEQFF.

The table lists this clone with a few counts. The chain joins TRBV7-9 to TRBJ2-7, with D unresolved. The V end was cut by 10 bases, the J end by 1 base, with 14 bases between. The germline CDR1 and CDR2 sequences are SEHNR and FQNEAQ (reference sequence). The CDR3 has 13 residues. The CDR3 loop is CATRSRQSYEQYF. In nucleotides, the CDR3 is TGTGCCACCCGTTCCAGGCAATCCTACGAGCAGTACTTC.

This clone has only a few counts. The limits of the CDR3 on the DNA are not certain, so only TCRdb's listed CDR3 is given. This chain connects TRBV7-8 to TRBJ1-2; no check of the table's D call, TRBD1, against the DNA was made. Inclusive of both ends, the CDR3 amounts to 14 amino acids. The germline CDR1 and CDR2 sequences are SGHVS and FQNEAQ. The CDR3 loop is CASSLVGQGAADTF.

This clone was found a few times. A junction end diverges from the germline sequence, so it may reflect a read error. This sample also contains other DNA sequences that code for the same CDR3. This chain uses TRBV4-1 with TRBJ1-2, with 10 bases that match TRBD1. Germline loops: CDR1 MGHRA, CDR2 YSYEKL. The CDR3 loop spans 13 amino acids. The CDR3 reads CASSQGTGDGYTF. CDR3 DNA sequence: TGTGCCAGCAGCCAGGGGACAGGGGATGGCTACACCTTC.

The CDR3: CASSEGHSYEQYF. CDR3 coding DNA: TGTGCCAGCAGTGAGGGACACTCCTACGAGCAGTACTTC. The gene calls are TRBV6-1 and TRBJ2-7; a weak D match, TRBD1 (6 bases). The CDR3 loop spans 13 amino acids. Germline V lookup: CDR1 MNHNS, CDR2 SASEGT. The V gene lost 3 bases and the J gene lost 0 bases, with 6 bases spanning the gap.

The chain links TRBV7-9 to TRBJ2-7, with D unresolved. V was pared by 5 bases and J by 3 bases, with 17 bases between. Germline loops: CDR1 SEHNR, CDR2 FQNEAQ (reference sequence). This CDR3 contains 15 residues. The chain's CDR3 is CASSIFRGHDYEQYF. As DNA, the CDR3 is TGTGCCAGCAGCATCTTCCGTGGCCACGACTACGAGCAGTACTTC. The whole variable domain, filled in from reference TRBV7-9 and TRBJ2-7, reads DTGVSQNPRHKITKRGQNVTFRCDPISEHNRLYWYRQTLGQGPEFLTYFQNEAQLEKSRLLSDRFSAERPKGSFSTLEIQRTEQGDSAMYLCASSIFRGHDYEQYFGPGTRLTVT.

This chain links TRBV28 with TRBJ2-3, with 12 bases that match TRBD2. The CDR3 totals 16 residues. J was trimmed by 4 bases and V by 3 bases; bases with no gene match: 5. Germline V lookup: CDR1 MDHEN, CDR2 SYDVKM. In DNA form, the CDR3 reads TGTGCCAGCAGTTTTGAGGCTAGCGGGGGGGCAGATACGCAGTATTTT. Residues: CASSFEASGGADTQYF.

This chain links TRBV5-4 with TRBJ2-5; TRBD1 matches at 7 bases. Gene TRBJ2-7 matches the end of the DNA better, so the J call may be wrong. CDR1 and CDR2 from the germline V gene are SGHNT and YYREEE (reference sequence). CDR3 length equals 14 residues. The CDR3 DNA sequence: TGTGCCAGCAGCTTGGACAGGGGAAACTACGAGCAGTACTTC. Residues: CASSLDRGNYEQYF.

The chain uses TRBV7-6 and TRBJ1-6; 8 bases map to TRBD1. Per germline, CDR1 SGHVS and CDR2 FNYEAQ. Losses at the gene ends were 5 bases for V and 10 bases for J; bases not matched to a gene: 13. The CDR3 has 16 amino acids. The DNA of the CDR3 is TGTGCCAGCAGCCGCGGGACAGGCGGTGGTAGATCACCCCTCCACTTT. As protein: CASSRGTGGGRSPLHF.

This chain links TRBV28 with TRBJ1-2; D unclear. The V and J ends lost 5 bases and 1 base respectively, with 11 bases between them. Germline V gene lookup returns CDR1 MDHEN and CDR2 SYDVKM. The CDR3 covers 14 residues. This chain's CDR3 is CASSPQRSNYGYTF. The DNA for the CDR3 is TGTGCCAGCAGTCCACAGCGGAGTAACTATGGCTACACCTTC.

The chain couples TRBV7-3 to TRBJ2-3; 12 positions match TRBD2. V lost 5 bases and J lost 0; bases outside the gene matches: 9. The CDR3 extends over 18 amino acids. CDR1 is SGHTA and CDR2 is FQGTGA in the germline V gene. The CDR3 region has the DNA TGTGCCAGCAGCCAGACGACTAGCGGGGGTATGAGCACAGATACGCAGTATTTT. Protein: CASSQTTSGGMSTDTQYF.

In its sample, this clone was seen a few times. A far more abundant clone sits one base away, making this likely a read error. The chain carries TRBV5-6 and TRBJ2-7, with a tentative D call TRBD2 (6 bases). This CDR3 has 14 residues. The V end lost 4 bases, the J end lost 2 bases, and 13 bases lay between the germline ends. CDR1 SGHDT and CDR2 YYEEEE come from the germline V gene. In DNA form, the CDR3 reads TGTGCCAGCAGCCAAGACCGGGAGACCTACGAGCAGTACTTC. The encoded protein is CASSQDRETYEQYF.

V usage is TRBV4-3 and J usage is TRBJ2-7; 16 bases map to TRBD2. In germline, CDR1 is LGHNA, CDR2 YSLEER. With 4 bases clipped from V and 3 bases from J, the junction kept 21 bases outside the gene matches. The length of the CDR3 is 22 residues. Written as DNA, the CDR3 is TGCGCCAGCAGCCTTGGAGGAGGGACGGGACTAGCGGGGGGGGTCCCCGGCTACGAGCAGTACTTC. This encodes CASSLGGGTGLAGGVPGYEQYF.

The chain has TRBV6-5 and TRBJ1-1; D is ambiguous. V lost 6 bases and J lost 1, with 12 bases in between. The CDR3 extends over 14 amino acids. The V gene's germline CDR1 is MNHEY and CDR2 SVGAGI. CDR3 residues: CASRSVGGNTEAFF. The CDR3 DNA follows: TGTGCCAGCAGGTCCGTTGGAGGGAACACTGAAGCTTTCTTT.

The rearrangement joins TRBV2 to TRBJ2-5, with 12 bases fitting TRBD1. Germline V gene sequence: CDR1 SNHLY, CDR2 FYNNEI. V lost 4 bases and J lost 3; bases outside the gene matches: 6. The CDR3 length is 16 residues. CDR3 in DNA: TGTGCCAGCAGTGCGGGGACAGGGGGCGAGGAAGAGACCCAGTACTTC. It is translated as CASSAGTGGEEETQYF.